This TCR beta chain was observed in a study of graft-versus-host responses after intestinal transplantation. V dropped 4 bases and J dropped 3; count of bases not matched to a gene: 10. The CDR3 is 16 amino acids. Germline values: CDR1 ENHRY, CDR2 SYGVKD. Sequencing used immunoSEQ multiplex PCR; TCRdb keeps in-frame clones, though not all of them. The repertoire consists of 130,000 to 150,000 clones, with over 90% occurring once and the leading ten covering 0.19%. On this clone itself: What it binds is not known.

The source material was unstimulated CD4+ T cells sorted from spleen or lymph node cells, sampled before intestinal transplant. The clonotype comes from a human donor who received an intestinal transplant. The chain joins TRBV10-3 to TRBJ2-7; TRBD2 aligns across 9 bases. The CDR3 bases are TGTGCCATCAGTGCCTCGGATCGCGGGAGGGTCTACGAGCAGTACTTC. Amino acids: CAISASDRGRVYEQYF.